These T cell receptor beta chains were read from a single sample in a study of OX40 agonist ivuxolimab in advanced cancers. Measured with immunoSEQ multiplex PCR; TCRdb has only the in-frame clones, and not every one. The sample holds about 34,000 clones; around 81% are singletons and the top ten take 1.2% to 1.5%. Sequences were derived from CD4+ or CD8+ T cells sorted from blood, sampled in a trial of the OX40 agonist ivuxolimab. The receptors were gathered from an adult with an advanced solid tumor such as melanoma, head and neck, liver or kidney cancer. Both conserved end residues are part of each CDR3. The order of the fields is clone size, V gene, D gene, J gene, CDR3 DNA, CDR3 protein. D genes are given only for firm matches. The size of a clone is reported for some rows only, either as once, few or many, or as a class for expanded clones.

>NA|TRBV5-4|TRBD2|TRBJ2-2
TGTGCCAGCAGCCCTCAGCTAGCGGGAGGGACCGGGGAGCTGTTTTTT
CASSPQLAGGTGELFF
>NA|TRBV4-3|NA|TRBJ2-1
TGCGCCAGCAGCCAAGATCGGAGCTCCTACAATGAGCAGTTCTTC
CASSQDRSSYNEQFF
>NA|TRBV5-1|NA|TRBJ2-2
TGCGCCAGCAGCTTTCAGGACACTACCGGGGAGCTGTTTTTT
CASSFQDTTGELFF
>NA|TRBV7-9|TRBD1|TRBJ2-1
TGTGCCAGCACCCAGCCCGGACAGGGGGCCGCCAGGGAACAGTTCTTC
CASTQPGQGAAREQFF
>NA|TRBV7-8|NA|TRBJ2-3
TGTGCCAGCAGCTTTCGCGGAATTGGTAGCACAGATACGCAGTATTTT
CASSFRGIGSTDTQYF
>NA|TRBV7-2|TRBD2|TRBJ2-3
TGTGCCAGCAGCTTGGACAGCGGGAGTACCTTGGGTACGCAGTATTTT
CASSLDSGSTLGTQYF
>NA|TRBV7-9|NA|TRBJ1-3
TGTGCCGCCGGAGGCACCATATATTTT
CAAGGTIYF
>NA|TRBV7-2|NA|TRBJ2-5
TGTGCCAGCAGCCTCTGGGAAGAGACCCAGTACTTC
CASSLWEETQYF
>NA|TRBV21-1|NA|TRBJ2-2
TGTGCCAGCACCAAAAACATGGAGCTGTTTTTT
CASTKNMELFF
>NA|TRBV5-1|NA|TRBJ2-6
TGCGCCACCTCATCCCTCTCTGGGGCCAACGTCCTGACTTTC
CATSSLSGANVLTF
>NA|TRBV14|NA|TRBJ1-2
TGTGCCAGCAGCCATGGCCCGACTTATGGCTACACCTTC
CASSHGPTYGYTF
>NA|TRBV28|NA|TRBJ2-1
TGTGCCAGCAGCCCGCCGGGTGGCAATGAGCAGTTCTTC
CASSPPGGNEQFF
>NA|TRBV6-1|NA|TRBJ2-1
TGTGCCAGCAGTGAAGAGAACTTTTCCTACAATGAGCAGTTCTTC
CASSEENFSYNEQFF
>NA|TRBV5-5|NA|TRBJ1-3
TGTGCCAGCAGCTTTAGAACAGACTCTGGAAACACCATATATTTT
CASSFRTDSGNTIYF
>once|TRBV27|TRBD1|TRBJ2-5
TGTGCCAGCAGTTTTCGGACAGGCCAAGAGACCCAGTACTTC
CASSFRTGQETQYF
>NA|TRBV7-8|NA|TRBJ2-7
TGTGCCAGCAGCTTGAGTGAGATGCCGCAGTACTTC
CASSLSEMPQYF
>NA|TRBV6-5|NA|TRBJ2-7
TGTGCCAGCAGTTACTCGGCCGGGGTGGGCTACGAGCAGTACTTC
CASSYSAGVGYEQYF
>NA|TRBV5-1|NA|TRBJ2-3
TGCGCCAGCAGCTTGGTAGGGGCGACAGATACGCAGTATTTT
CASSLVGATDTQYF
>NA|TRBV28|TRBD1|TRBJ1-3
TGTGCCAGCAGTTTATTGAGGGGAGGGACAGACACCATATATTTT
CASSLLRGGTDTIYF
>NA|TRBV6-5|TRBD2|TRBJ2-1
TGTGCCAGCATCAGACTAGCGGGAGGGCCCAATGCTCCGTTCTTC
CASIRLAGGPNAPFF
>once|TRBV28|TRBD1|TRBJ1-4
TGTGCCAGCAGTCGTACAGGGGCAACTAATGAAAAACTGTTTTTT
CASSRTGATNEKLFF
>NA|TRBV5-1|NA|TRBJ2-7
TGCGCCAGCAGCTTGGAAGGACGGAGTAAAATCTACGAGCAGTACTTC
CASSLEGRSKIYEQYF
>NA|TRBV2|NA|TRBJ2-7
TGTGCCAGCAGTGCCAGGAGCTACGAGCAGTACTTC
CASSARSYEQYF
>NA|TRBV9|TRBD2|TRBJ2-1
TGTGCCAGCAGCGTAGATCTACCCGGACTAGCGATAAACAATGAGCAGTTCTTC
CASSVDLPGLAINNEQFF
>NA|TRBV4-1|NA|TRBJ1-3
TGCGCCAGCAGCCAAGTTGGCTTCGGAAACACCATATATTTT
CASSQVGFGNTIYF
>few|TRBV18|TRBD1|TRBJ1-1
TGTGCCAGCTCACCCACTGGACAGGAGAACACTGAAGCTTTCTTT
CASSPTGQENTEAFF
>NA|TRBV28|NA|TRBJ2-3
TGTGCCAGCACCCCAGGTGCAGGGCTGGGCACAGATACGCAGTATTTT
CASTPGAGLGTDTQYF
>NA|TRBV2|NA|TRBJ1-6
TGTGCCAGCAACGCTGAGTCAGAGTCACCCCTCCACTTT
CASNAESESPLHF
>NA|TRBV7-2|TRBD2|TRBJ2-5
TGTGCCAGCAGCTTAGGAGCGGGGGTCCAAGAGACCCAGTACTTC
CASSLGAGVQETQYF
>NA|TRBV7-6|TRBD1|TRBJ2-5
TGTGCCAGCAGCTTAGGGGCAGGGGGCGGGGAGACCCAGTACTTC
CASSLGAGGGETQYF
>NA|TRBV6-6|NA|TRBJ2-2
TGTGCCAGCAGTTACTTTCTCTCGGTCACCGGGGAGCTGTTTTTT
CASSYFLSVTGELFF
>NA|TRBV6-9|NA|TRBJ1-5
TGTGCCAGCAGACCTCTACAGGGATGTAGCAATCAGCCCCAGCATTTT
CASRPLQGCSNQPQHF
>NA|TRBV18|NA|TRBJ2-1
TGTGCCAGCTCCCTGGACAGCAACTCCTACAATGAGCAGTTCTTC
CASSLDSNSYNEQFF
>NA|TRBV19|NA|TRBJ2-1
TGTGCCAGTAGTATTTGGCAGGGGCCGTATGAGCAGTTCTTC
CASSIWQGPYEQFF
>medium-sized|TRBV2|NA|TRBJ2-2
TGTGCCAGCAGGGTAGAAAACACCGGGGAGCTGTTTTTT
CASRVENTGELFF
>few|TRBV28|NA|TRBJ1-1
TGTGCCAGCAGTTTATATCGACGAGAAGCTTTCTTT
CASSLYRREAFF
>NA|TRBV11-3|TRBD2|TRBJ2-2
TGTGCCAGCAGCTTCGAAGCGGGGGAAGGTACCGGGGAGCTGTTTTTT
CASSFEAGEGTGELFF
>NA|TRBV12-5|TRBD1|TRBJ1-2
TGTGCTAGTGGTGGAGGGGACAGAGACCTTTATGGCTACACCTTC
CASGGGDRDLYGYTF
>once|TRBV7-9|NA|TRBJ1-1
TGTGCCAGCAGCTTAATCCTGGTGGAAGCTTTCTTT
CASSLILVEAFF
>NA|TRBV5-6|TRBD1|TRBJ2-1
TGTGCCAGCAGCTTGGCCCTAGGGACAGGGGGTCGCGGACGGGAGCAGTTCTTC
CASSLALGTGGRGREQFF
>few|TRBV29-1|NA|TRBJ2-2
TGCAGCGTTGTTGGGGGCCCCGGGGAGCTGTTTTTT
CSVVGGPGELFF
>NA|TRBV5-1|TRBD2|TRBJ2-5
TGCGCCAGCAGCTTTCGGACTAGCGGGAAGAGGGAACGAGAGACCCAGTACTTC
CASSFRTSGKRERETQYF